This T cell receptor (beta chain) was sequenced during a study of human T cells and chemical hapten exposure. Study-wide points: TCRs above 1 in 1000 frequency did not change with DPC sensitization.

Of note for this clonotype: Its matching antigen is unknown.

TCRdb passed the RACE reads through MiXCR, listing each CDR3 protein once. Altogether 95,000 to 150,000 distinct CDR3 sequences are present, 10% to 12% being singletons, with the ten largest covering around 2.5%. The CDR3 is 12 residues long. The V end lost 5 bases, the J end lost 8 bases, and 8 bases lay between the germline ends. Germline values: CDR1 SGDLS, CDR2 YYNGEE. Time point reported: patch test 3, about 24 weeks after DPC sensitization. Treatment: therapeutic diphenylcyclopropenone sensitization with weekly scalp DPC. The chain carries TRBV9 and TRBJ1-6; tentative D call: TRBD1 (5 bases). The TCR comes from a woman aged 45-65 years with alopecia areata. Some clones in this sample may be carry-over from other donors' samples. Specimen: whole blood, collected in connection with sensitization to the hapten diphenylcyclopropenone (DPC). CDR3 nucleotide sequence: TGTGCCAGCAGAGGGGACGATTCACCCCTCCACTTT. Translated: CASRGDDSPLHF.